The rows below give T cell receptor beta chains drawn from one sample of a study of blood T cell repertoires in COVID-19. Libraries were prepared by immunoSEQ multiplex PCR; TCRdb keeps only in-frame clonotypes and omits some of them. This sample has about 150,000 clones, with roughly nine tenths found just once. The sequencing input was peripheral blood. Receptor source: a woman aged 40 to 49 with acute or convalescent COVID-19. CDR3s include the opening cysteine and the closing phenylalanine or tryptophan. The D gene is left open where the match is weak. For some rows the clone size is stated as once, few or many, or as a class when expanded; others skip it.

J gene	V gene	D gene	clone size	CDR3 protein	CDR3 DNA
TRBJ2-2	TRBV3-1/TRBV3-2	TRBD2	-	CASSNGLAGGTGELFF	TGTGCCAGCAGCAATGGACTAGCGGGAGGGACCGGGGAGCTGTTTTTT
TRBJ2-7	TRBV27	TRBD1	-	CASSSAGTGEYEQYF	TGTGCCAGCAGTTCCGCCGGGACAGGGGAGTACGAGCAGTACTTC
TRBJ2-1	TRBV24-1	TRBD1	-	CATSDFRTGVDEQFF	TGTGCCACCAGTGACTTCAGGACAGGGGTCGATGAGCAGTTCTTC
TRBJ2-3	TRBV5-4	TRBD2	-	CASSLGLAGSMDTQYF	TGTGCCAGCAGCTTGGGACTAGCGGGAAGTATGGATACGCAGTATTTT
TRBJ2-7	TRBV28	TRBD2	-	CASSFGLGAGGTYEQYF	TGTGCCAGCAGTTTCGGCCTGGGCGCGGGGGGAACCTACGAGCAGTACTTC
TRBJ1-5	TRBV4-2	-	-	CASTGGGDQPQHF	TGTGCCAGCACTGGAGGCGGGGATCAGCCCCAGCATTTT
TRBJ2-3	TRBV19	-	-	CASSRAGDRVADTQYF	TGTGCCAGTAGTAGAGCGGGGGACAGGGTAGCAGATACGCAGTATTTT
TRBJ1-4	TRBV28	-	-	CASSSSGFNEKLFF	TGTGCCAGCAGTTCATCCGGGTTTAATGAAAAACTGTTTTTT
TRBJ2-7	TRBV2	-	-	CASRVIRTTYEQYF	TGTGCCAGCAGGGTAATACGTACAACCTACGAGCAGTACTTC
TRBJ1-5	TRBV28	TRBD1	-	CASSPGLGQGYNQPQHF	TGTGCCAGCAGTCCCGGTCTCGGACAGGGATACAATCAGCCCCAGCATTTT
TRBJ2-7	TRBV10-3	-	-	CAISQQGFFRYEQYF	TGTGCCATCAGCCAACAGGGATTTTTTCGATACGAGCAGTACTTC
TRBJ1-6	TRBV4-1	TRBD1	few	CASSQEDPGGSPLHF	TGCGCCAGCAGCCAAGAGGACCCAGGGGGTTCACCCCTCCACTTT
TRBJ1-4	TRBV19	-	-	CASFDQGEKLFF	TGTGCCAGTTTCGACCAGGGGGAAAAACTGTTTTTT
TRBJ2-7	TRBV5-6	-	-	CASSRGQFYEQYF	TGTGCCAGCAGCCGAGGACAGTTCTACGAGCAGTACTTC
TRBJ2-1	TRBV7-3	TRBD2	-	CASSPRLAGGTHEQFF	TGTGCCAGCAGCCCCAGACTAGCGGGAGGGACCCATGAGCAGTTCTTC
TRBJ2-7	TRBV5-1	-	few	CASSSTTGSSYEQYF	TGCGCCAGCAGCTCGACGACGGGAAGCTCCTACGAGCAGTACTTC
TRBJ1-5	TRBV2	-	-	CASSVPRGREVGNQPQHF	TGTGCCAGCAGTGTCCCTAGAGGCAGGGAGGTGGGCAATCAGCCCCAGCATTTT
TRBJ1-6	TRBV10-3	-	-	CAISDRRRGRSGSSPLHF	TGTGCCATCAGTGATCGTCGGCGCGGCAGGTCGGGGAGTTCACCCCTCCACTTT
TRBJ2-7	TRBV27	-	-	CASSGQTPTAPLEQYF	TGTGCCAGCAGTGGTCAGACACCGACGGCCCCTCTCGAGCAGTACTTC
TRBJ1-1	TRBV7-9	-	-	CASSGRSAEAFF	TGTGCCAGCAGCGGGAGGTCGGCCGAAGCTTTCTTT
TRBJ2-2	TRBV7-2	TRBD2	-	CASSLTSGSAGELFF	TGTGCCAGCAGCTTGACTAGCGGGAGTGCCGGGGAGCTGTTTTTT
TRBJ1-6	TRBV28	TRBD1	-	CASSLGSGQDGNSPLHF	TGTGCCAGCAGTTTGGGTTCGGGACAGGATGGTAATTCACCCCTCCACTTT
TRBJ1-5	TRBV2	-	once	CASSEGAVNQPQHF	TGTGCCAGCAGTGAGGGGGCCGTCAATCAGCCCCAGCATTTT
TRBJ2-1	TRBV7-3	-	-	CASSLSSGGMRFNEQFF	TGTGCCAGCAGCTTATCTTCCGGCGGGATGCGCTTCAATGAGCAGTTCTTC
TRBJ1-2	TRBV27	-	-	CASTPSPGAYGYTF	TGTGCCAGCACCCCCAGCCCAGGGGCCTATGGCTACACCTTC
TRBJ1-2	TRBV5-5	TRBD1	once	CASSLALAQGNGYTF	TGTGCCAGCAGCTTGGCCTTGGCACAGGGGAATGGCTACACCTTC
TRBJ1-1	TRBV11-3	-	-	CASRIDTEAFF	TGTGCCAGCAGAATAGACACTGAAGCTTTCTTT
TRBJ1-1	TRBV7-3	-	once	CASSSRQNTEAFF	TGTGCCAGCAGCTCCCGACAGAACACTGAAGCTTTCTTT
TRBJ2-3	TRBV7-9	TRBD1	-	CASSRTGSTDTQYF	TGTGCCAGCTCAAGGACAGGGAGCACAGATACGCAGTATTTT
TRBJ2-7	TRBV9	TRBD1	-	CASSVIRGTGSSYEQYF	TGTGCCAGCAGCGTAATTAGGGGGACAGGATCCTCCTACGAGCAGTACTTC
TRBJ2-7	TRBV29-1	-	-	CSVEDSEGTLSYEQYF	TGCAGCGTTGAAGATTCAGAGGGGACACTTTCCTACGAGCAGTACTTC
TRBJ1-5	TRBV5-5	TRBD1	few	CASSRDRVGGNQPQHF	TGTGCCAGCAGCCGAGACAGGGTGGGAGGCAATCAGCCCCAGCATTTT
TRBJ1-2	TRBV6-5	TRBD1	-	CASSSGTGSFFYGYTF	TGTGCCAGCAGTTCCGGGACAGGATCATTCTTCTATGGCTACACCTTC
TRBJ2-7	TRBV30	-	-	CAWSPNSPLPSQYF	TGTGCCTGGAGTCCGAACTCACCTCTCCCGAGCCAGTACTTC
TRBJ1-1	TRBV24-1	TRBD1	-	CATSDNPGQGVVF	TGTGCCACCAGTGATAACCCGGGACAGGGGGTGGTTTTT
TRBJ1-5	TRBV5-1	-	-	CASSLWSGKNQPQHF	TGCGCCAGCAGCTTGTGGTCAGGGAAAAATCAGCCCCAGCATTTT
TRBJ1-5	TRBV19	TRBD1	-	CASKNRDSNSNQPQHF	TGTGCCAGTAAGAACCGGGACAGCAATAGCAATCAGCCCCAGCATTTT
TRBJ1-5	TRBV24-1	-	-	CATSDQNQPQHF	TGTGCCACCAGTGACCAGAATCAGCCCCAGCATTTT
TRBJ2-7	TRBV7-9	-	-	CASSLGEVLNYEQYF	TGTGCCAGCAGCTTGGGGGAGGTCCTTAACTACGAGCAGTACTTC
TRBJ2-7	TRBV11-1	-	-	CASSLTDRSNYEQYF	TGTGCCAGCAGCTTAACAGACAGGTCAAACTACGAGCAGTACTTC
TRBJ1-3	TRBV5-4	-	-	CASSKPGPFPDTIYF	TGTGCCAGCAGCAAACCTGGTCCCTTCCCGGACACCATATATTTT
TRBJ1-6	TRBV25-1	-	-	CASSELRQSSYNSPLHF	TGTGCCAGCAGTGAATTGAGGCAAAGCTCCTATAATTCACCCCTCCACTTT
TRBJ1-5	TRBV6-1	TRBD1	-	CASSEASDREVLRHF	TGTGCCAGCAGTGAAGCGTCGGACAGGGAAGTATTAAGGCATTTT
TRBJ1-5	TRBV7-8	-	-	CASSNLDGGQPQHF	TGTGCCAGCAGCAATTTGGACGGGGGTCAGCCCCAGCATTTT
TRBJ1-1	TRBV19	TRBD1	-	CASSTADRGRNTEAFF	TGTGCCAGTAGTACTGCCGACAGGGGCCGAAACACTGAAGCTTTCTTT
TRBJ1-4	TRBV3-1/TRBV3-2	TRBD1	-	CASSQGWGQGGEKLFF	TGTGCCAGCAGCCAAGGCTGGGGACAGGGAGGGGAAAAACTGTTTTTT
TRBJ1-1	TRBV5-1	TRBD1	-	CASSPLDRGNTEAFF	TGCGCCAGCAGCCCCCTAGACAGGGGTAACACTGAAGCTTTCTTT
TRBJ2-3	TRBV12-5	-	-	CASGPNGGRRDTQYF	TGTGCTAGTGGCCCCAACGGGGGGCGTCGGGATACGCAGTATTTT
TRBJ2-4	TRBV19	-	-	CARDRVAKNIQYF	TGTGCCAGGGACAGAGTGGCCAAAAACATTCAGTACTTC
TRBJ2-5	TRBV7-3	-	-	CASSLTGSETQYF	TGTGCCAGCAGCTTAACCGGGAGTGAGACCCAGTACTTC
TRBJ2-3	TRBV19	TRBD2	-	CASSPRGSGAPPDTQYF	TGTGCCAGTAGTCCTCGGGGTAGCGGGGCGCCCCCAGATACGCAGTATTTT